These T cell receptor beta chains were read from a single sample in a study of PD-1 blockade in classical Hodgkin lymphoma. TCRdb's copy holds only in-frame clones and misses some; the assay was immunoSEQ multiplex PCR. The sample contains fewer than 65,000 clones, 85% to 90% of which appear only once. Sequences were derived from peripheral blood mononuclear cells (PBMCs), sampled at baseline. The source is a human donor with classical Hodgkin lymphoma. Each CDR3 is given with its conserved first and last residue. The D gene is left open where the match is weak. Only part of the rows carry a size: once, few, many, or a class if the clone is expanded.

V gene	J gene	clone size	D gene	CDR3 DNA	CDR3 protein
TRBV9	TRBJ1-1	.	.	TGTGCCAGCAGCTTGGGACCTCTCACTGAAGCTTTCTTT	CASSLGPLTEAFF
TRBV4-2	TRBJ1-5	few	TRBD1	TGTGCCAGCAGCCAAGATCCGGCAGGGGGTCAGCCCCAGCATTTT	CASSQDPAGGQPQHF
TRBV19	TRBJ1-1	.	TRBD1	TGTGCCACGTGGACAGGAGAAGGGAACACTGAAGCTTTCTTT	CATWTGEGNTEAFF
TRBV6-5	TRBJ1-2	.	TRBD1	TGTGCCAGCAGCTCACAGGGGGCGGCTGGCTACACCTTC	CASSSQGAAGYTF
TRBV5-8	TRBJ1-3	.	.	TGTGCCAGCGAAACTAGGTGGTCCTCTGGAAACACCATATATTTT	CASETRWSSGNTIYF
TRBV5-1	TRBJ1-3	.	.	TGCGCCAGCAGCCCTTGGGACCGATACTCTGGAAACACCATATATTTT	CASSPWDRYSGNTIYF
TRBV5-4	TRBJ1-6	few	.	TGTGCCAGCAGCTTAGAGGCCGGGCGGGAAGGGGGACCCCTCCACTTT	CASSLEAGREGGPLHF
TRBV7-8	TRBJ2-3	.	.	TGTGCCAGCAGCTTAGGGCATGCGGCAGATACGCAGTATTTT	CASSLGHAADTQYF
TRBV7-2	TRBJ1-1	.	TRBD1	TGTGCCAGCAGCTTCCCCCCAAGGACAGGGGCCCGACAGGAGGCTTTCTTT	CASSFPPRTGARQEAFF
TRBV27	TRBJ2-5	.	.	TGTGCCAGCAGTCCACACGGGAATTTGTGGGGCGCGGAGACCCAGTACTTC	CASSPHGNLWGAETQYF
TRBV5-1	TRBJ2-2	.	.	TGCGCCAGCAGCTTTATCCGAGACACCGGGGAGCTGTTTTTT	CASSFIRDTGELFF
TRBV7-9	TRBJ2-1	.	.	TGTGCCAGCAGCTTGGGGTTGACAGGTCTCGTCTTGGGTAATGAGCAGTTCTTC	CASSLGLTGLVLGNEQFF